This T cell receptor (beta chain) was captured by sequencing in a study of shared clonotypes between healthy human individuals. At the level of the study: Each donor's CD4 naive and CD4 memory cells filled three plates apiece, CD8 naive two, and CD8 memory one.

A remark on this clone: Its antigen is currently unknown.

Study-level findings and limits: Naive CD4 clonotype sharing across a handful of donors was roughly 5%. Sample collection involved blood only; tissue repertoires are likely different. Non-shared clonotypes were found to have lower generation probabilities than the clonotypes that were shared by all four of the sorted-subset donors.

Profiled with immunoSEQ multiplex PCR; TCRdb holds only in-frame clones, not every one. This table holds a few hundred thousand clones, 65% found once. This sequence was found in a man in his thirties or forties in good health. The sample comprised memory CD4+ T cells sorted from blood. The subset was: CD45RA-negative fraction.

CDR3 loop: CASSGSRVWEKLFF. As DNA, the CDR3 is TGCGCCAGCAGTGGGAGCAGGGTTTGGGAAAAACTGTTTTTT. The chain links TRBV10-2 to TRBJ1-4; maybe TRBD1 (5 bases). Trimming pared 4 bases from V and 8 bases from J, leaving 14 bases between. Per the germline V gene, CDR1 is WSHSY and CDR2 is SAAADI. The CDR3 is 14 residues long.